The source of this TCR beta chain is a study of T cells in Graves' hyperthyroidism and ophthalmopathy. This clonotype was picked up a small number of times. Those patients with uncontrolled infection, other autoimmune disease, pregnancy or lactation were excluded. The CDR3 covers 13 residues. V gave up 0 bases and J gave up 6 bases, with 7 bases separating them. CDR1 is MNHEY, CDR2 SVGAGI, per germline. The investigators amplified TCR beta CDR3 regions from RNA transcripts. Researchers ran a first-round RT-PCR on the TCR CDR3 using the HTBI primer set. One entry per CDR3 protein results from TCRdb running MiXCR on the multiplex PCR reads. The sample includes 450,000 to 650,000 distinct CDR3 sequences, around 14% seen only once; the top ten take roughly 6.9%.

Sequenced material: blood. The receptor was isolated from a woman under 30 with Graves' ophthalmopathy. The V call is TRBV6-5, the J call TRBJ2-3; no firm D call. The CDR3 sequence is CASSYSPADTQYF. CDR3 coding DNA: TGTGCCAGCAGTTACTCCCCAGCCGATACGCAGTATTTT.